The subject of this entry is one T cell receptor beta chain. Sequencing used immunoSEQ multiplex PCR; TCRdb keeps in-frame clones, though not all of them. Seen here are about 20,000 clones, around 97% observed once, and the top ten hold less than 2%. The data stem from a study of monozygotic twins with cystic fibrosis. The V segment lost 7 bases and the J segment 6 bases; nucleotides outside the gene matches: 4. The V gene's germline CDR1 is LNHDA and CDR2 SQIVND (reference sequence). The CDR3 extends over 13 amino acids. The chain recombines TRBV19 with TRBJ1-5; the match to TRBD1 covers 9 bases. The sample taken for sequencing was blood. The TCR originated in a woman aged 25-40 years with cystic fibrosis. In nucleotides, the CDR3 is TGTGCCAGTATAGGACAGGGGAGTCAGCCCCAGCATTTT. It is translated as CASIGQGSQPQHF.